The present entry profiles one T cell receptor beta chain with its context. These data are taken from a study of shared clonotypes between healthy human individuals. Germline V gives CDR1 MGHRA, CDR2 YSYEKL. This CDR3 is built from 15 residues. The ends were cut back, 0 bases at V and 2 bases at J, with 7 bases in the middle. The authors distributed each subset's genomic DNA evenly over several immunoSEQ plates. Clones were read by immunoSEQ multiplex PCR, and TCRdb kept only the in-frame ones, dropping some. The top ten clones hold around 1.5% of a sample with some 980,000 clones, approximately 76% of them seen once.

This sequence joins TRBV4-1 and TRBJ2-2; D call uncertain. The receptor comes from a man in his late teens or twenties in good health. Sequences were obtained from memory CD4+ T cells sorted from blood. The subset here: CD45RA-negative fraction. The CDR3 region is CASSQEAANTGELFF. CDR3 coding DNA: TGCGCCAGCAGCCAAGAAGCAGCAAACACCGGGGAGCTGTTTTTT.